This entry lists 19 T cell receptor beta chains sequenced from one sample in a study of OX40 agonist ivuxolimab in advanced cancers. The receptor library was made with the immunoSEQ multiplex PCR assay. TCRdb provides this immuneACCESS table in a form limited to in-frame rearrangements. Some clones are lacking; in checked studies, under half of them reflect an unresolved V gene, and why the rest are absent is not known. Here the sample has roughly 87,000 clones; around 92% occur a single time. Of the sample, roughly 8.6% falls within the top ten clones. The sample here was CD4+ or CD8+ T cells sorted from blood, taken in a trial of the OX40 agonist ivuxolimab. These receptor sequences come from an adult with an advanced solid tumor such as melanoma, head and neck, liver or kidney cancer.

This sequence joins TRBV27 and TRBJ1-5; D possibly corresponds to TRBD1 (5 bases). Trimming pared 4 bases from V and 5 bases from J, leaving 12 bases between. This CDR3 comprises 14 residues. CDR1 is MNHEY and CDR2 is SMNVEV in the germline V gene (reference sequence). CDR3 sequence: CASSSQGLYQPQHF. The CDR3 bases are TGTGCCAGCAGTTCCCAGGGTCTCTATCAGCCCCAGCATTTT.

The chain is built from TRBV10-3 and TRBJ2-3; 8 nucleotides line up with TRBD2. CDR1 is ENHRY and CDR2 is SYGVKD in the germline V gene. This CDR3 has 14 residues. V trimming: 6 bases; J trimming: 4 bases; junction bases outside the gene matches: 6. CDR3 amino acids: CAISDQGLADTQYF. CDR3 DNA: TGTGCCATCAGCGACCAGGGACTAGCAGATACGCAGTATTTT.

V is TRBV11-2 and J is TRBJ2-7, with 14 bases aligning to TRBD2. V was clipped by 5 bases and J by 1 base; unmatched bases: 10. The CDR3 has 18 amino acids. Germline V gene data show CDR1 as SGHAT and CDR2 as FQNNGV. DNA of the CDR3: TGTGCCAGCAGCCTCACCCGACTAGCGGGGGGGCCGTCCTACGAGCAGTACTTC. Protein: CASSLTRLAGGPSYEQYF.

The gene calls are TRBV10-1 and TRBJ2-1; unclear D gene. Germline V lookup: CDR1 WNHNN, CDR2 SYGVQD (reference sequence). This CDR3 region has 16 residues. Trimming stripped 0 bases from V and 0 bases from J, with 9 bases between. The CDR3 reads CASSESILHSYNEQFF. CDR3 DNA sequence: TGCGCCAGCAGTGAGTCGATACTACACTCCTACAATGAGCAGTTCTTC.

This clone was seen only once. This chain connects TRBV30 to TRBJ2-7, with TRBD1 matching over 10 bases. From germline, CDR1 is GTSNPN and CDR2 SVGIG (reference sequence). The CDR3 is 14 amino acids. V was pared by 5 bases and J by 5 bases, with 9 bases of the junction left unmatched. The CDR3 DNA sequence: TGTGCCTGGGATCCGGGACAGGGGCTGGACGAGCAGTACTTC. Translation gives CAWDPGQGLDEQYF. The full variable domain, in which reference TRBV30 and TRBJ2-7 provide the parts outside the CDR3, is SQTIHQWPATLVQPVGSPLSLECTVEGTSNPNLYWYRQAAGRGLQLLFYSVGIGQISSEVPQNLSASRPQDRQFILSSKKLLLSDSGFYLCAWDPGQGLDEQYFGPGTRLTVT.

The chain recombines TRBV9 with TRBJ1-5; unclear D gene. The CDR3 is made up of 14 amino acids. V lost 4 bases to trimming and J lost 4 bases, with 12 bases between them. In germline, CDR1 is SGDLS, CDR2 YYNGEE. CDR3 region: CASSPSPGNQPQHF. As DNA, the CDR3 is TGTGCCAGCAGCCCCTCTCCGGGTAATCAGCCCCAGCATTTT.

CDR3 DNA sequence: TGTGCCAGCAGCCCCCGGGATCAGAAGGAAAAACTGTTTTTT. It encodes CASSPRDQKEKLFF. The chain combines TRBV5-6 with TRBJ1-4; D unresolved. Between the trimmed V and J ends, which lost 4 bases and 8 bases, there was a span of 15 bases. Per the germline V gene, CDR1 is SGHDT and CDR2 is YYEEEE. This CDR3 has 14 amino acids. Supplemented by reference TRBV5-6 and TRBJ1-4, the full variable domain reads DAGVTQSPTHLIKTRGQQVTLRCSPKSGHDTVSWYQQALGQGPQFIFQYYEEEERQRGNFPDRFSGHQFPNYSSELNVNALLLGDSALYLCASSPRDQKEKLFFGSGTQLSVL.

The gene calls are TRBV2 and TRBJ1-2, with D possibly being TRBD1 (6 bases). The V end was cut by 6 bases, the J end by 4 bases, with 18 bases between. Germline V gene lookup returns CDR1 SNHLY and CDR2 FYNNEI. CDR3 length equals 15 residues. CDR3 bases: TGTGCCAGCAGGGTCTGGGGGGCGTCCCTCTATGGCTACACCTTC. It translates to CASRVWGASLYGYTF.

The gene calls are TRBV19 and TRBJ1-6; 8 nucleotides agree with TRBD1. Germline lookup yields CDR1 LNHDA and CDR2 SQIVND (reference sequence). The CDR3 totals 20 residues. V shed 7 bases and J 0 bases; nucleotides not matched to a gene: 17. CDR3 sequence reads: CASTRKTAGGVFSYNSPLHF. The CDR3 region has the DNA TGTGCCAGTACCAGAAAAACGGCAGGGGGCGTTTTCTCCTATAATTCACCCCTCCACTTT. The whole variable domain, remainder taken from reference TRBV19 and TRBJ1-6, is DGGITQSPKYLFRKEGQNVTLSCEQNLNHDAMYWYRQDPGQGLRLIYYSQIVNDFQKGDIAEGYSVSREKKESFPLTVTSAQKNPTAFYLCASTRKTAGGVFSYNSPLHFGNGTRLTVT.

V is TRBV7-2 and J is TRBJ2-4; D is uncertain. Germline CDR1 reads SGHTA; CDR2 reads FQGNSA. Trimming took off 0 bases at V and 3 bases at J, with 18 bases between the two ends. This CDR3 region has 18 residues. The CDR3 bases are TGTGCCAGCAGCTTAGCACGTGGGCAGCTATATGGCAAAAACATTCAGTACTTC. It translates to CASSLARGQLYGKNIQYF.

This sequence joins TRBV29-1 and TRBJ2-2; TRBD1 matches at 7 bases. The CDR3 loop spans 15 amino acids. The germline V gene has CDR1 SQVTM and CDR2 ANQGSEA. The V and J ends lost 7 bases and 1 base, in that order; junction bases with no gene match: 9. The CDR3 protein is CSATLGQVNTGELFF. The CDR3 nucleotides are TGCAGCGCGACCCTCGGACAGGTGAACACCGGGGAGCTGTTTTTT.

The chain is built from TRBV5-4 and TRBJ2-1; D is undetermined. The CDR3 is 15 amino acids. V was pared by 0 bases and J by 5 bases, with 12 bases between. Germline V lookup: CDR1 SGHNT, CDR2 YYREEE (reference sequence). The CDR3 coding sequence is TGTGCCAGCAGCTTGGCCTCGACTCGGGACAATGAGCAGTTCTTC. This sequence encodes CASSLASTRDNEQFF.

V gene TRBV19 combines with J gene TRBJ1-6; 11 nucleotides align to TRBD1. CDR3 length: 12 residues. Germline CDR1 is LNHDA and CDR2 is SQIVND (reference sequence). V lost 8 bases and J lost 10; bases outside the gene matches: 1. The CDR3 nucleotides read TGTGCCAGTGGGACAGGGGGATCACCCCTCCACTTT. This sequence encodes CASGTGGSPLHF.

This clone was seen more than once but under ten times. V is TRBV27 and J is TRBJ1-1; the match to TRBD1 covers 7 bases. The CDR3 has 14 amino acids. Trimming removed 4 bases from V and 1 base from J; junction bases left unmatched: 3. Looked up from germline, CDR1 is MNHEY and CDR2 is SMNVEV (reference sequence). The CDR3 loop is CASSSGTANTEAFF. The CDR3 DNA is TGTGCCAGCAGTTCCGGGACAGCGAACACTGAAGCTTTCTTT.

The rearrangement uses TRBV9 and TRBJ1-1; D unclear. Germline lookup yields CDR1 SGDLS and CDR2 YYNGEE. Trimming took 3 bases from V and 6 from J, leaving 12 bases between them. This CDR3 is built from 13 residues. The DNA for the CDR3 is TGTGCCAGCAGCGCCCGGATGGGAGCTGAAGCTTTCTTT. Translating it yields CASSARMGAEAFF.

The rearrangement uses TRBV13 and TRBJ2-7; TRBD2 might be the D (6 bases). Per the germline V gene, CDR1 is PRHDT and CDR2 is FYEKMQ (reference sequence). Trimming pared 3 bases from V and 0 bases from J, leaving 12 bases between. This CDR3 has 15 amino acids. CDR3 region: CASSFWGSGSYEQYF. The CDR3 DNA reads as TGTGCCAGCAGCTTTTGGGGTAGCGGCTCCTACGAGCAGTACTTC.

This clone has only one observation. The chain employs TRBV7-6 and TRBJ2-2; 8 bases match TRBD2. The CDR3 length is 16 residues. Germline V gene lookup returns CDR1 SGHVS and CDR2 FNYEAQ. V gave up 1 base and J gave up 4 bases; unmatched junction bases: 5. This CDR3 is CASSLDSGIGTGELFF. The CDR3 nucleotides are TGTGCCAGCAGCTTAGATAGCGGGATTGGCACCGGGGAGCTGTTTTTT.

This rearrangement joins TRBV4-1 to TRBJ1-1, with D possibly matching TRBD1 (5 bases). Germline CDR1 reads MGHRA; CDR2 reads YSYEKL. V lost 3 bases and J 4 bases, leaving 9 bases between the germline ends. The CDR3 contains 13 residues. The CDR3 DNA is TGCGCCAGCAGCCAGGTGGGGGGCACTGAAGCTTTCTTT. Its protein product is CASSQVGGTEAFF.

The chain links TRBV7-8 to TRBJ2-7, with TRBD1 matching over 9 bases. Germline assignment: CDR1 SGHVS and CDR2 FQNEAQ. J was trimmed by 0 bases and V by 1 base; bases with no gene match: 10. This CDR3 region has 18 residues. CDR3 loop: CASSLVGTGSTSSYEQYF. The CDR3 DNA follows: TGTGCCAGCAGCTTAGTGGGGACAGGGTCAACTAGCTCCTACGAGCAGTACTTC.